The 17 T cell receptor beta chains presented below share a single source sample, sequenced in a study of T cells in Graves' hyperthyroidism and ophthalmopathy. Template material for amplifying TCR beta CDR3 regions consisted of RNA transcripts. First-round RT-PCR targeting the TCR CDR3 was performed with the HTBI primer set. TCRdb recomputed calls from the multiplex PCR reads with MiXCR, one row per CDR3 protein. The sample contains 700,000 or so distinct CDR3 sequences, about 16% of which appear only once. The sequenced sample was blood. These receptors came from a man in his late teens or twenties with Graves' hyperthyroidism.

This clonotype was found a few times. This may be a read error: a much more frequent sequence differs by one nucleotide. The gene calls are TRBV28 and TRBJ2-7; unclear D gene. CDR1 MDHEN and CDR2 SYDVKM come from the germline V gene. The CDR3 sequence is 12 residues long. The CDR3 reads CASNIMGYEQCF. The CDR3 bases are TGTGCCAGCAACATCATGGGCTACGAGCAGTGCTTC.

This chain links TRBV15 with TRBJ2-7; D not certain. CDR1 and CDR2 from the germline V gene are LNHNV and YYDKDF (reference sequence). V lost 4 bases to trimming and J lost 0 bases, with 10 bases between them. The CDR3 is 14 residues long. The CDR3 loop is CATSKEQSSYEQYF. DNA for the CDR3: TGTGCCACCAGCAAGGAGCAGAGCTCCTACGAGCAGTACTTC.

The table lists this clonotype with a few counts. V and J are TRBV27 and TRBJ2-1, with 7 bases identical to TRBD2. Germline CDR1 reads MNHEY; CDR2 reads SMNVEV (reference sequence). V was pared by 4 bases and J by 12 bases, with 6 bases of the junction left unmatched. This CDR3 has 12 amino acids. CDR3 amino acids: CASSSQRERQFF. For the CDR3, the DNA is TGTGCCAGCAGTTCCCAGCGGGAACGGCAGTTCTTC.

DNA of the CDR3: TGTGCCTGGAGAGTGGGCGGGCTTGATGGCTACACCTTC. Amino acid sequence: CAWRVGGLDGYTF. This chain uses TRBV30 with TRBJ1-2; unclear D gene. The V and J ends lost 3 bases and 6 bases respectively, with 14 bases between them. This CDR3 region has 13 residues. Germline values: CDR1 GTSNPN, CDR2 SVGIG (reference sequence).

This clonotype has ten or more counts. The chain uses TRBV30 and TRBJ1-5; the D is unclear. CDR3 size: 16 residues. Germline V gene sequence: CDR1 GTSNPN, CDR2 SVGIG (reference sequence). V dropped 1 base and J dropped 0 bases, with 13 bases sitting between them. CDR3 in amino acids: CAWSARFGYSNQPQHF. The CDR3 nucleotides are TGTGCCTGGAGTGCTAGGTTCGGGTATAGCAATCAGCCCCAGCATTTT.

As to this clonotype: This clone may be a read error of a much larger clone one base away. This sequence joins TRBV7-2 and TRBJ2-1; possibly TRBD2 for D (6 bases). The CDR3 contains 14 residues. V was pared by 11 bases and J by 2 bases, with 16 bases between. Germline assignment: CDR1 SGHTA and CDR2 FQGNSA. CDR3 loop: CALEASEAYNEQFF. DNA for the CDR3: TGTGCCCTCGAGGCTAGCGAGGCCTACAATGAGCAGTTCTTC.

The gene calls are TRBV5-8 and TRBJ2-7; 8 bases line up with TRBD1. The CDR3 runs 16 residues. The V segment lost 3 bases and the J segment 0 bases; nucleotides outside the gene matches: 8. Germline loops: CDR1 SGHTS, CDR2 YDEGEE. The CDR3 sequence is CASSSLGTGNSYEQYF. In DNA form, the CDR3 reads TGTGCCAGCAGCTCCCTCGGGACAGGCAACTCCTACGAGCAGTACTTC.

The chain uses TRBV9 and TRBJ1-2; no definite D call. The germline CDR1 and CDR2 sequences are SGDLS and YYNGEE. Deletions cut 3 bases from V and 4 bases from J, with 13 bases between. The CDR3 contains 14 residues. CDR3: CASSGGGFAYGYTF. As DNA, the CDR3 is TGTGCCAGCAGCGGGGGAGGGTTTGCCTATGGCTACACCTTC.

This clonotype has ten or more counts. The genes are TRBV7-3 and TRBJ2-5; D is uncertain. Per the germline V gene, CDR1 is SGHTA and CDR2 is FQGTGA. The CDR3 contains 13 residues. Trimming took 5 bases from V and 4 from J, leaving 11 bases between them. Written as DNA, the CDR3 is TGTGCCAGCAGCGCAACCTCCGGAGAGACCCAGTACTTC. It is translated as CASSATSGETQYF. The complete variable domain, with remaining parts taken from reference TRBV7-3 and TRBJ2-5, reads GAGVSQTPSNKVTEKGKYVELRCDPISGHTALYWYRQSLGQGPEFLIYFQGTGAADDSGLPNDRFFAVRPEGSVSTLKIQRTERGDSAVYLCASSATSGETQYFGPGTRLLVL.

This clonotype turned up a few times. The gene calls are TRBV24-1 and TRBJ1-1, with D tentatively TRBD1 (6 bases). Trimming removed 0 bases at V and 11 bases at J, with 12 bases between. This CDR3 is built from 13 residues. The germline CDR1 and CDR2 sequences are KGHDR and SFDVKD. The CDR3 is CATSDLAGGEAFF. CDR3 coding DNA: TGTGCCACCAGTGATTTGGCGGGGGGCGAGGCTTTCTTT.

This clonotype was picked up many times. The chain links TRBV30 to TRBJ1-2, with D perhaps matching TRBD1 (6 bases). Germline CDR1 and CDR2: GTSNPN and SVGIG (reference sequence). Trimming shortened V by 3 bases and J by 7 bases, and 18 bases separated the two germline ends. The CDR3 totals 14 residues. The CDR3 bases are TGTGCCTGGAGCCGCGACAGGCCCTTAGGTGGCTACACCTTC. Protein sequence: CAWSRDRPLGGYTF. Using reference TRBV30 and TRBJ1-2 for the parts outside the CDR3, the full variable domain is SQTIHQWPATLVQPVGSPLSLECTVEGTSNPNLYWYRQAAGRGLQLLFYSVGIGQISSEVPQNLSASRPQDRQFILSSKKLLLSDSGFYLCAWSRDRPLGGYTFGSGTRLTVV.

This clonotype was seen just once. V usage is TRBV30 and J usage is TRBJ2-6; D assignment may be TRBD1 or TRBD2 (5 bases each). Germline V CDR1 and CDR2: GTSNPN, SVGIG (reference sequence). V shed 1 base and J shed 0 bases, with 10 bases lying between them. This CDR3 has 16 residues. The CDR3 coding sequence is TGTGCCTGGAGTGGAGGGGCTAACTCTGGGGCCAACGTCCTGACTTTC. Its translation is CAWSGGANSGANVLTF. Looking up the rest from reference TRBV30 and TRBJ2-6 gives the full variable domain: SQTIHQWPATLVQPVGSPLSLECTVEGTSNPNLYWYRQAAGRGLQLLFYSVGIGQISSEVPQNLSASRPQDRQFILSSKKLLLSDSGFYLCAWSGGANSGANVLTFGAGSRLTVL.

The chain's CDR3 is CSASTSGRYEQYF. The CDR3 DNA sequence: TGCAGTGCATCGACTAGCGGGAGATACGAGCAGTACTTC. This chain connects TRBV20-1 to TRBJ2-7; 12 bases are a match to TRBD2. Germline V lookup: CDR1 DFQATT, CDR2 SNEGSKA (reference sequence). V dropped 6 bases and J dropped 4; count of bases not matched to a gene: 4. This CDR3 region has 13 residues.

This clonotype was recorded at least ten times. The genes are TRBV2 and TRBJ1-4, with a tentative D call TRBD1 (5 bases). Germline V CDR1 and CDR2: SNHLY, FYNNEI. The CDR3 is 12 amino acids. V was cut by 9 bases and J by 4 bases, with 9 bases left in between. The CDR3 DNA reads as TGTGCCAGGAGACAGCTTAATGAAAAACTGTTTTTT. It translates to CARRQLNEKLFF.

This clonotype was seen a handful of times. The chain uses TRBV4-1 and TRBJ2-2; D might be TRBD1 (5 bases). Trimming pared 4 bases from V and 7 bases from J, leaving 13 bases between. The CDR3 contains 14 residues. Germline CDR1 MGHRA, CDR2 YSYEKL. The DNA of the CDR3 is TGCGCCAGCAGCCGTAGGGGTTTAGTCGGGGAGCTGTTTTTT. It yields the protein CASSRRGLVGELFF.

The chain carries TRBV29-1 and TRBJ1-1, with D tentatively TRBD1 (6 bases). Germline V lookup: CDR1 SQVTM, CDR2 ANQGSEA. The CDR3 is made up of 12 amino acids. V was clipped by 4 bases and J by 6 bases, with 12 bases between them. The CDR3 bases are TGCAGCGTTGTTTGGGGGGCCTCTGAAGCTTTCTTT. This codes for CSVVWGASEAFF.

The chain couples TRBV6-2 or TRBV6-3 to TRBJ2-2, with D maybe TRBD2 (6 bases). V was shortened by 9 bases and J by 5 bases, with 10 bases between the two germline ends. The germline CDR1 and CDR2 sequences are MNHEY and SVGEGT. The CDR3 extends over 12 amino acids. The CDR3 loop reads CASKAGTGELFF. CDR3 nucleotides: TGTGCCAGTAAGGCGGGGACCGGGGAGCTGTTTTTT.